Listed here are 23 T cell receptor beta chains from one sample, sequenced in a study of T cell repertoires in cytomegalovirus infection. TCRdb fed the reads into MiXCR, producing one record per CDR3 protein. The table lists about 160,000 distinct CDR3 sequences, under 20% of them singletons. The sequencing input was CD8+ T cells from PBMCs. These TCRs come from a human donor in good health (CMV status not recorded). Some clones in this sample may be carry-over from other donors' samples.

This clonotype was detected a few times. The chain carries TRBV24-1 and TRBJ1-1; D gene uncertain. The CDR3 consists of 12 residues. The V and J ends lost 4 bases and 7 bases respectively, with 9 bases between them. CDR1 KGHDR and CDR2 SFDVKD come from the germline V gene. In DNA form, the CDR3 reads TGTGCCACCAGTGACCCGTGGGGTGAAGCTTTCTTT. It yields the protein CATSDPWGEAFF.

This clonotype was seen only a few times. The J gene is TRBJ2-7, the V gene TRBV7-9, with a weak D call TRBD2 (5 bases). Germline V gene data show CDR1 as SEHNR and CDR2 as FQNEAQ (reference sequence). Trimming pared 4 bases from V and 7 bases from J, leaving 11 bases between. The CDR3 loop spans 12 amino acids. Here the CDR3 DNA reads TGTGCCAGCAGCTGGACTGGAGTTGAGCAGTACTTC. Translating it yields CASSWTGVEQYF. Full variable domain (remainder filled in from reference TRBV7-9 and TRBJ2-7): DTGVSQNPRHKITKRGQNVTFRCDPISEHNRLYWYRQTLGQGPEFLTYFQNEAQLEKSRLLSDRFSAERPKGSFSTLEIQRTEQGDSAMYLCASSWTGVEQYFGPGTRLTVT.

The J gene is TRBJ1-5, the V gene TRBV14, with unresolved D. The CDR3 loop spans 19 amino acids. Germline values: CDR1 SGHDN, CDR2 FVKESK. V was trimmed by 0 bases and J by 1 base, leaving 19 bases between them. CDR3 sequence (DNA): TGTGCCAGCAGCCAAGAGGTCACCCCCGGGGATATGAGCAATCAGCCCCAGCATTTT. As protein: CASSQEVTPGDMSNQPQHF. Based on the CDR3 plus reference TRBV14 and TRBJ1-5, the full variable domain is EAGVTQFPSHSVIEKGQTVTLRCDPISGHDNLYWYRRVMGKEIKFLLHFVKESKQDESGMPNNRFLAERTGGTYSTLKVQPAELEDSGVYFCASSQEVTPGDMSNQPQHFGDGTRLSIL.

This clonotype showed up just a few times. V is TRBV7-9 and J is TRBJ2-5; TRBD2 matches at 13 bases. Germline values: CDR1 SEHNR, CDR2 FQNEAQ (reference sequence). The CDR3 has 18 residues. J lost 3 bases, V lost 5 bases, and 12 bases had no gene match. CDR3 sequence: CASSIQGTSGVLEETQYF. CDR3 coding DNA: TGTGCCAGCAGCATTCAAGGGACTAGCGGGGTCCTAGAAGAGACCCAGTACTTC.

This clonotype was counted only a few times. V usage is TRBV20-1 and J usage is TRBJ2-7; D might be TRBD1 or TRBD2, each matching 5 bases. V was clipped by 3 bases and J by 5 bases, with 5 bases between them. The CDR3 is 10 amino acids. The V gene's germline CDR1 is DFQATT and CDR2 SNEGSKA (reference sequence). CDR3 in amino acids: CSARGDEQYF. CDR3 coding DNA: TGCAGTGCTAGGGGGGACGAGCAGTACTTC.

This chain joins TRBV6-2 or TRBV6-3 and TRBJ2-7; TRBD1 matches at 7 bases. Germline values: CDR1 MNHEY, CDR2 SVGEGT. V dropped 1 base and J dropped 3; count of bases not matched to a gene: 6. The CDR3 contains 15 residues. The CDR3 bases are TGTGCCAGCAGTTACTTTGGGTCAGGGGGCTACGAGCAGTACTTC. It codes for CASSYFGSGGYEQYF.

The rearrangement joins TRBV6-2 or TRBV6-3 to TRBJ2-1; 9 bases are a match to TRBD1. The CDR3 has 15 residues. CDR1 and CDR2 from the germline V gene are MNHEY and SVGEGT. Trimming cost V 3 bases and J 4 bases; bases outside gene matches: 4. CDR3 residues: CASSYRDREYNEQFF. The CDR3 nucleotides are TGTGCCAGCAGTTATCGGGACAGGGAATACAATGAGCAGTTCTTC.

The chain links TRBV11-2 to TRBJ2-3, with D hard to call. The CDR3 totals 13 residues. With 2 bases removed from V and 4 bases from J, the gap between germline ends came to 7 bases. Germline values: CDR1 SGHAT, CDR2 FQNNGV. CDR3 region: CASSLTYSDTQYF. CDR3 sequence (DNA): TGTGCCAGCAGCTTAACTTATTCAGATACGCAGTATTTT.

This clonotype was seen only a few times. The V and J genes are TRBV6-5 and TRBJ1-1; D not certain. Germline V gene data show CDR1 as MNHEY and CDR2 as SVGAGI. Trimming stripped 8 bases from V and 4 bases from J, with 14 bases between. This CDR3 is built from 13 residues. CDR3 loop: CASQTWVSTEAFF. The CDR3 bases are TGTGCCAGCCAAACATGGGTATCCACTGAAGCTTTCTTT.

The rearrangement joins TRBV29-1 to TRBJ2-1; 10 positions agree with TRBD2. The trim removed 3 bases at V and 2 bases at J, leaving 7 bases unmatched. The CDR3 runs to 16 residues. The germline CDR1 and CDR2 sequences are SQVTM and ANQGSEA. CDR3 DNA: TGCAGCGTTGACGGAGCGGGAGGGCCGCCCTACAATGAGCAGTTCTTC. Amino acids: CSVDGAGGPPYNEQFF.

The chain joins TRBV7-3 to TRBJ1-5; no reliable D call. With 1 base removed from V and 4 bases from J, the gap between germline ends came to 5 bases. The germline V gene has CDR1 SGHTA and CDR2 FQGTGA. The CDR3 is 13 amino acids. The CDR3 DNA sequence: TGTGCCAGCAGCTTAAGTCGGAATCAGCCCCAGCATTTT. This sequence encodes CASSLSRNQPQHF.

Concerning this clonotype itself: Likely a read error: the CDR3 ends without its conserved phenylalanine or tryptophan. The chain joins TRBV11-2 to TRBJ1-1, with unresolved D. The CDR3 is 13 amino acids. Looked up from germline, CDR1 is SGHAT and CDR2 is FQNNGV. The ends were cut back, 4 bases at V and 3 bases at J, with 9 bases in the middle. The CDR3 region is CASSSFSDTEAFL. DNA for the CDR3: TGTGCCAGCAGCTCCTTCTCAGACACTGAAGCTTTCTTA.

V usage is TRBV28 and J usage is TRBJ2-4; no reliable D call. The germline V and J ends were trimmed by 4 bases and 1 base, with 5 bases remaining between them. Germline V lookup: CDR1 MDHEN, CDR2 SYDVKM. CDR3 size: 13 residues. DNA for the CDR3: TGTGCCAGCAGTTCTCGGGCCAAAAACATTCAGTACTTC. It specifies CASSSRAKNIQYF.

The chain carries TRBV7-2 and TRBJ2-5; no clear D. V gave up 2 bases and J gave up 3 bases, with 7 bases separating them. Germline CDR1 and CDR2: SGHTA and FQGNSA. The CDR3 length is 13 residues. CDR3 region: CASSLNKKETQYF. CDR3 nucleotide sequence: TGTGCCAGCAGCTTAAACAAGAAAGAGACCCAGTACTTC.

This chain joins TRBV20-1 and TRBJ2-3; perhaps TRBD2 as D (7 bases). V shed 3 bases and J shed 4 bases, with 17 bases lying between them. This CDR3 spans 15 amino acids. Germline V gene sequence: CDR1 DFQATT, CDR2 SNEGSKA (reference sequence). This CDR3 is CSARSRGGAADTQYF. CDR3 sequence (DNA): TGCAGTGCTAGGTCTCGAGGGGGGGCAGCAGATACGCAGTATTTT.

The table lists this clonotype with a few counts. V is TRBV7-3 and J is TRBJ2-5; TRBD2 matches 7 bases. The V segment lost 5 bases and the J segment 4 bases; nucleotides outside the gene matches: 10. In germline, CDR1 is SGHTA, CDR2 FQGTGA. The CDR3 spans 15 residues. CDR3 nucleotide sequence: TGTGCCAGCAGCGAAGGGGCGGGAGAAGGAGAGACCCAGTACTTC. This translates into CASSEGAGEGETQYF.

The chain joins TRBV6-5 to TRBJ2-7, with D uncertain. The CDR3 is made up of 15 amino acids. CDR1 is MNHEY and CDR2 is SVGAGI in the germline V gene. V lost 0 bases and J lost 5, with 14 bases in between. CDR3 DNA: TGTGCCAGCAGTTACTCCCCGGTACGTTACGACGAGCAGTACTTC. This gives the protein CASSYSPVRYDEQYF.

Only a few counts were recorded for this clonotype. The chain is built from TRBV19 and TRBJ2-1; D not certain. Deletions cut 1 base from V and 2 bases from J, with 6 bases between. Looked up from germline, CDR1 is LNHDA and CDR2 is SQIVND (reference sequence). CDR3 length: 14 residues. The DNA of the CDR3 is TGTGCCAGTAGTATAGTCCCCCCCTACAATGAGCAGTTCTTC. Its protein is CASSIVPPYNEQFF.

Many counts were recorded for this clonotype. The genes are TRBV7-6 and TRBJ1-5; D might be TRBD1 (5 bases). Deletions cut 0 bases from V and 5 bases from J, with 8 bases between. The CDR3 has 14 amino acids. CDR1 and CDR2 (germline): SGHVS, FNYEAQ. The CDR3 nucleotides are TGTGCCAGCAGCTTAGCGGGGGAATATCAGCCCCAGCATTTT. It codes for CASSLAGEYQPQHF.

This clonotype was observed many times. J is TRBJ2-5 and V is TRBV6-1; 11 bases match TRBD2. The CDR3 is made up of 16 amino acids. The V gene's germline CDR1 is MNHNS and CDR2 SASEGT. J lost 5 bases, V lost 2 bases, and 7 bases had no gene match. The CDR3 DNA sequence: TGTGCCAGCAGTGAATCACTAGCGGGAGTCAGGGAGACCCAGTACTTC. It is translated as CASSESLAGVRETQYF.

This clonotype was counted between two and nine times. The V gene is TRBV12-3 or TRBV12-4, the J gene TRBJ2-1, with 8 bases that match TRBD2. CDR3 length equals 14 residues. Trimming removed 4 bases from V and 7 bases from J; junction bases left unmatched: 6. CDR3 nucleotide sequence: TGTGCCAGCAGTTGGGGTAGCGGGAATAATGAGCAGTTCTTC. Its translation: CASSWGSGNNEQFF.

The J gene is TRBJ2-1, the V gene TRBV6-2 or TRBV6-3, with no clear D. Germline V gene sequence: CDR1 MNHEY, CDR2 SVGEGT. Trimming shortened V by 0 bases and J by 1 base, and 10 bases separated the two germline ends. The CDR3 spans 16 residues. CDR3 DNA: TGTGCCAGCAGTTACTCGGTCCGGCGGTCCTACAATGAGCAGTTCTTC. It yields the protein CASSYSVRRSYNEQFF.

This clonotype has a handful of counts. The rearrangement links TRBV5-8 to TRBJ2-1; 9 bases map to TRBD1. The germline V gene has CDR1 SGHTS and CDR2 YDEGEE. The CDR3 sequence is 13 residues long. The trim removed 6 bases at V and 6 bases at J, leaving 4 bases unmatched. In DNA, the CDR3 is TGTGCCAGCATTGGGACAGGGATCAATGAGCAGTTCTTC. It translates to CASIGTGINEQFF.